This TCR beta chain was obtained from a study of cytomegalovirus exposure and HLA in healthy donors (dated by TCRdb to 2017 to 2019). About the study as a whole: In an earlier analysis of under 600 of the donors, around 290 Gb of sequence data and 95 million to 130 million unique TCR beta sequences from roughly 200 million T cells were reported. Roughly 300 gigabases of sequencing data and around 80 million unique TCR sequences made up an early release that covered under 750 HLA-typed donors. To predict cytomegalovirus infection status, the study brought together high-throughput TCR immunosequencing, statistical association of individual TCRs with disease status, and machine learning. Several DR-DQ haplotypes were treated as single units for association and clustering because of strong linkage in the cohort. Of the approximately 370 genotyped donors, approximately 80% were placed in the genetic ancestry cluster associated with self-reported Caucasian donors. To study patterns of TCR occurrence, a later analysis re-analyzed previously published TCR beta repertoires from 600 to 750 donors and added high-resolution HLA genotyping. The study used immunosequencing to profile the T cell repertoires of 666 subjects and linked those repertoires to cytomegalovirus serostatus. The study was designed to test whether signatures of past pathogen exposure could be identified by cataloging public T cell receptors. In an earlier analysis of a few hundred of the donors, high-throughput TCR beta sequencing was used to judge whether each TCR beta V gene segment behaved as functional or pseudogenic. Among roughly 400 genotyped donors of the cohort, an average of about 240,000 unique TCR beta nucleotide sequences were sequenced per donor, 15% to 20% of them non-productive. Rather than drawing on any new phenotypic data, the later analysis identified candidate immune exposures from TCR beta sequences and the way those sequences occurred across donors. Class I and class II HLA loci were covered by the typing at four-digit resolution. The number of typed donors differed by locus: about 620-630 for A, B, C, DRB1 and DQB1; approximately 540 for DQA1; 606 for DPA1; and about 450 for DPB1. All discovery cohort repertoires had been generated on a single sequencing platform. Alongside the repertoire data, information on donor age, sex, ethnicity and CMV serostatus was compiled. Genome-wide SNP genotypes for about three fifths of the roughly 700 donors were used in a later genetic analysis, which treated that subset as a discovery cohort. A separate validation cohort of 100 to 150 different subjects was used in addition to the approximately 700-subject first cohort.

This clone was detected a few times. This clone's antigen is unknown. Nothing much larger sits one base from this clone, and base qualities are not available. Broader findings and caveats from the paper: In both the original and validation cohorts, the classifier was reported to diagnose cytomegalovirus status with high specificity and sensitivity. Because HLA typing was missing for some donors at each locus, association tests included only the typed subset. Linkage disequilibrium might explain the correlated functional status among segregating V segments, but an unknown experimental factor could not be ruled out. A further reported finding was that TCR beta sequences accurately predicted the HLA-A and HLA-B alleles for most subjects in the first cohort. Three of the identified cytomegalovirus-associated TCR beta chains were confirmed in vitro to be specific for cytomegalovirus antigens. Presence/absence analyses assumed roughly uniform sequencing depth across donors, an assumption that may not hold. A cluster of highly shared sequence variants was judged likely to be a technical artifact of the sequencing pipeline. According to a later analysis, most CMV-associated TCR beta chains appeared to be HLA-restricted, and the HLA associations seemed to be driven largely by CMV exposure. Because the 87-base-pair reads could not distinguish some IMGT-functional V segments, including TRBV6-2 and TRBV6-3, those segments were excluded. In a later analysis, some 17,000 TCR beta sequences were associated with specific HLA alleles at a false discovery rate of 0.05. Compared with equally common non-associated chains, HLA-associated TCR beta chains in a later analysis were more clonally expanded and had lower generation probabilities. A total of fewer than 200 TCR beta chains were listed by the study as associated with cytomegalovirus. Because counts were too low, roughly 16 rarely observed V segments, including chromosome 9 orphons, were excluded from the earlier analysis of a few hundred of the donors. An earlier analysis of around 600 of the donors showed that most TCR beta V segments appeared in productive rearrangements either about 87% or about 30% of the time, which broadly matched IMGT annotations. A later analysis reported that several top co-occurrence clusters appeared linked to parvovirus B19, influenza, CMV and Epstein-Barr virus. According to a later analysis, TCR association rates differed among HLA loci, with DRB1 alleles showing the most associated TCRs and HLA-C alleles showing the fewest. Only TCR beta chains were sequenced in this cohort, and the absence of alpha or paired-chain data limited detectable features. An association between a missense DCLRE1C variant and V-gene and J-gene trimming of TCR beta chains was found in a later genetic analysis and replicated in an independent cohort. Strong co-occurrence of HLA alleles, especially DR and DQ, made assigning TCR associations to individual alleles difficult. While some public TCRs were present in many individuals, most TCR sequences turned up only very rarely across donors. Compared with the roughly 700-donor mean, donors in an Asian-associated ancestry cluster had fewer N-insertions in productive TCRs, according to a later genetic analysis. The authors suggested that the approach could potentially be generalized to other disease states and immunological phenotypes. CMV serostatus was the only immune exposure information available for the cohort.

The germline V gene provides CDR1 MNHNS and CDR2 SASEGT. V ends up 0 bases short and J 3 bases short, with an unmatched junction base count of 4. Inclusive of the bounding cysteine and phenylalanine, the CDR3 is 15 residues long. Only the CDR3 region is kept as DNA, spanning 45 bases read in frame from base 1. The cohort consisted of some 670 healthy bone marrow donors. At the time of sampling, every cohort member was nominally healthy, though immune exposures that went unrecorded were likely present. CMV serostatus was recorded as positive for about 300 and negative for about 50% of the roughly 700 cohort members, whereas no CMV serostatus was recorded for the donor in question. A peripheral blood sample was collected from each donor, and TCR beta sequencing was performed on peripheral blood mononuclear cells. Genomic DNA was extracted from the blood cell samples with the Qiagen DNeasy Blood Extraction Kit.

Library generation was performed with the immunoSEQ multiplex PCR assay. For the multiplex PCR, a mixture combining 60 forward primers for TCR Vbeta segments and 13 reverse primers for TCR Jbeta segments was used. Amplification of the CDR3 region of rearranged TCR beta genes was performed with a multiplex PCR assay on genomic DNA. The Illumina HiSeq System was used to sequence the amplified TCR beta libraries as 87-base-pair reads. The authors' pipeline ran thus. In a later analysis, tens of millions of unique TCR beta chains were counted across the roughly 610 repertoires, and roughly 10 million of these chains were shared by at least two donors. A nearest-neighbor algorithm error-corrected the raw reads and collapsed the reads into unique sequences, merging closely related sequences to remove PCR and sequencing errors. V, D and J gene segments were assigned by aligning CDR3 sequences to IMGT reference sequences. For a sequence to be retained, at least a six-nucleotide match to both a V gene segment and a J gene segment was required. A rearrangement was called productive if the CDR3 had no stop codons and remained in frame with V and J, and every other rearrangement was called non-productive. CDR3 was defined by IMGT convention, running from the second conserved V-encoded cysteine to the conserved J-encoded phenylalanine. The earlier analysis of a few hundred of the donors excluded sequences that lacked an unambiguous match to a single V gene segment. In an earlier analysis of almost 600 of the donors, a V segment was called functional when productive rearrangements were above 56.7%, and segregating when the standard deviation between donors exceeded 5%. A statistical classification framework was built to diagnose cytomegalovirus status from the catalog of TCR beta chain sequences. In a later analysis, TCR nucleotide sequences were compared against IMGT/GENE-DB human TR gene sequences so that V and J genes could be assigned. The TCRdist pipeline was used in a later analysis to assign CDR3 sequences and most-parsimonious VDJ recombination scenarios. In a later analysis, every TCR beta chain was defined by the combination of its CDR3 amino acid sequence and its V-gene family, and reads without a unique V-gene family were dropped. In a later analysis, some 600 highly shared, low-generation-probability nucleotide sequences were removed to address suspected cross-contamination and a sequencing artifact. In a later analysis, a clonal expansion index for each public chain was calculated from normalized within-repertoire ranks of inferred template counts. In a later analysis, generation probabilities were computed using a VDJ recombination model fitted to out-of-frame rearrangements, and the results were checked against IGoR. In a later analysis, TCR-TCR, TCR-HLA and TCR-CMV co-occurrence was scored with hypergeometric tests, and a repertoire-size bias correction was applied to TCR pairs. To estimate false discovery rates, a later analysis permuted the HLA or CMV assignments 20 times. In a later analysis, co-occurring TCRs were grouped using DBSCAN, and TCRdist sequence similarity was added for clustering within HLA-allele-positive subsets. For co-occurrence clustering, repertoires with fewer than 30,000 or more than 120,000 public chains were excluded, along with roughly 5 repertoires with anomalous nucleotide sharing. What TCRdb holds here is the immuneACCESS table cut down to in-frame rearrangements. Part of the clones is not present; checked against another copy, under half of the missing clones reflect an unresolved V gene, and the others are unexplained. V, J and clone size are taken as reported in that table, and D and trimming were inferred from the DNA itself. Present in this sample are 100,000 or so clones, around 60% of which were seen just once. Approximately 4.3% of the sample goes to the ten largest clones.

Here the chain combines TRBV6-1 and TRBJ2-7, with 8 bases in between that match TRBD1. The sequenced material came from PBMCs. This clonotype was obtained from a human donor in good health. In nucleotide form, the sequence is TGTGCCAGCAGTGAAGCCGGGACAGGAGACTACGAGCAGTACTTC. Its protein reads: CASSEAGTGDYEQYF.